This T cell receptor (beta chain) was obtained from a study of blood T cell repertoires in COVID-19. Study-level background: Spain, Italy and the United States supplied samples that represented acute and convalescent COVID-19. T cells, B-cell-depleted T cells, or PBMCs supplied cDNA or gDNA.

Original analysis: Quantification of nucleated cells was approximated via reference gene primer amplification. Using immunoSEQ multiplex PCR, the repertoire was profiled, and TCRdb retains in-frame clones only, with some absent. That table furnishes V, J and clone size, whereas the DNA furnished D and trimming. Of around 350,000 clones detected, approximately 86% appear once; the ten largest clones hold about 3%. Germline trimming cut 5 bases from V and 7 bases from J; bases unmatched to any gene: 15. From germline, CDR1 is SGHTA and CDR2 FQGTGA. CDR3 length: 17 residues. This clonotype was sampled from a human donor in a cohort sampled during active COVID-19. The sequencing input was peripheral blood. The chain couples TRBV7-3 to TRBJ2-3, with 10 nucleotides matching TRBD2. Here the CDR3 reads CASSGEGPSGSKNTQYF. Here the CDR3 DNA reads TGTGCCAGCAGCGGAGAAGGTCCTAGCGGGAGTAAAAATACGCAGTATTTT.